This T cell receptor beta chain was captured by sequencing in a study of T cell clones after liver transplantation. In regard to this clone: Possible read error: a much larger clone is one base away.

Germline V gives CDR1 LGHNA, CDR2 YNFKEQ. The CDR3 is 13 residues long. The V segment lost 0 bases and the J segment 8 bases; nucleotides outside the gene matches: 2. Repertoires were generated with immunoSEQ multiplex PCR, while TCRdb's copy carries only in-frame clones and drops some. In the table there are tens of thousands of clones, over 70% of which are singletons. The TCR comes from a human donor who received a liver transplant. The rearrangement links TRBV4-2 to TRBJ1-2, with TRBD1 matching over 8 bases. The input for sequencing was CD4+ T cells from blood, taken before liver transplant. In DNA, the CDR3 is TGTGCCAGCAGCCAAGACAGGGACAGGGGCTACACCTTC. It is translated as CASSQDRDRGYTF.